The 3 T cell receptor beta chains presented below share a single source sample, sequenced in a study of cytomegalovirus exposure and HLA in healthy donors. PCR employed 60 Vbeta and 13 Jbeta primers. Clones were read by immunoSEQ multiplex PCR, and TCRdb kept only the in-frame ones, dropping some. This sample has 120,000 or so clones, with about three quarters found just once. The material sequenced was PBMCs. The receptors derive from a woman between 40 and 50 years old in good health and CMV-seropositive.

The chain employs TRBV9 and TRBJ2-3; 7 bases match TRBD2. The length of the CDR3 is 12 residues. In germline, CDR1 is SGDLS, CDR2 YYNGEE. The ends lost 7 bases at V and 6 bases at J; junction bases unmatched: 5. The CDR3 here is CASGEGRDTQYF. CDR3 DNA sequence: TGTGCCAGCGGGGAGGGGCGGGATACGCAGTATTTT.

The chain couples TRBV10-1 to TRBJ2-7; 11 bases map to TRBD2. The V and J ends lost 6 bases and 7 bases, in that order; junction bases with no gene match: 17. From germline, CDR1 is WNHNN and CDR2 SYGVQD (reference sequence). This CDR3 region has 17 residues. The chain's CDR3 is CASRTSGTRYGLLEQYF. DNA for the CDR3: TGCGCCAGCAGGACTAGCGGGACTAGGTATGGTTTGTTGGAGCAGTACTTC.

This clone was detected only a few times. The rearrangement links TRBV5-8 to TRBJ2-1; 10 positions agree with TRBD2. V lost 5 bases, J lost 7 bases, and 15 bases stayed unmatched. This CDR3 region has 17 residues. Germline CDR1 reads SGHTS; CDR2 reads YDEGEE. CDR3 coding DNA: TGTGCCAGCAGACCCCCTAAAGGGTCTAGCGGGAGTAATGAGCAGTTCTTC. It specifies CASRPPKGSSGSNEQFF.